What follows is one TCR beta chain and its context. Antigen: not known. The sample originates from a study of T cell responses to AZD1222 COVID-19 vaccine. Findings of the study overall: The CD4 TCRs associated with vaccination extended across spike and predominated at 160-218 and 743-854. When two AZD1222 doses had been given, Spike-specific TCR breadth and depth rose.

The table came from immunoSEQ multiplex PCR; TCRdb's copy has only in-frame clones and leaves some out. The data show tens of thousands of clones, approximately 89% seen once. V was clipped by 8 bases and J by 10 bases, with 18 bases between them. CDR3 length: 14 amino acids. Germline CDR1 is MNHNY and CDR2 is SVGAGI (reference sequence). The clonotype originates from an adult in good health. The chain has TRBV6-6 and TRBJ1-6; tentative D call: TRBD1 (6 bases). The specimen comprised peripheral blood, sampled on day 0 of AZD1222 vaccination. The CDR3 coding sequence is TGTGCCAGCGGAGAGGGTAGGGGGTACTCACCCCTCCACTTT. The encoded protein is CASGEGRGYSPLHF.